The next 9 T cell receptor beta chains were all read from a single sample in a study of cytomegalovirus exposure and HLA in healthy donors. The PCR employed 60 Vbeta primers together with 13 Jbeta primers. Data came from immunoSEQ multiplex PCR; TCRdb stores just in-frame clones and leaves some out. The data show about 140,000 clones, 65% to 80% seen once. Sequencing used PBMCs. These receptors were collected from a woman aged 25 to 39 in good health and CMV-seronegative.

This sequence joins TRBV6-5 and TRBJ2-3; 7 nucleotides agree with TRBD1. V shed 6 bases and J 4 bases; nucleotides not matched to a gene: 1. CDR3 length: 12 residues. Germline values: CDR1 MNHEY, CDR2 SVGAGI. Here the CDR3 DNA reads TGTGCCAGCAGAAGGGGGCCAGATACGCAGTATTTT. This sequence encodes CASRRGPDTQYF.

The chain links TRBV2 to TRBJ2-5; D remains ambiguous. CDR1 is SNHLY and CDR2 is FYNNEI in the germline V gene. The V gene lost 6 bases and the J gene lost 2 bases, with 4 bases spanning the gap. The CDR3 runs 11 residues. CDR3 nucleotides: TGTGCCAGCAGCGTACAAGAGACCCAGTACTTC. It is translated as CASSVQETQYF.

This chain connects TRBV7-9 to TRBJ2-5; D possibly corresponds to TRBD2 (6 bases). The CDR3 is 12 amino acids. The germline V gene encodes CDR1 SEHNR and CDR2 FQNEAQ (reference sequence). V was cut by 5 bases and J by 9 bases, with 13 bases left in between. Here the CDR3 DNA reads TGTGCCAGCAGCACGACTAGTCTTGCCCAGTACTTC. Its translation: CASSTTSLAQYF.

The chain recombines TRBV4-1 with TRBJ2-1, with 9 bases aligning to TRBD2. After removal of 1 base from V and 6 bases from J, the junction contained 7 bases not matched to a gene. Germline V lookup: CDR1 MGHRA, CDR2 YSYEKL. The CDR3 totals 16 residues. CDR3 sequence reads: CASSQGSGRWVNEQFF. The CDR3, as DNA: TGCGCCAGCAGCCAAGGTAGCGGGAGATGGGTCAATGAGCAGTTCTTC.

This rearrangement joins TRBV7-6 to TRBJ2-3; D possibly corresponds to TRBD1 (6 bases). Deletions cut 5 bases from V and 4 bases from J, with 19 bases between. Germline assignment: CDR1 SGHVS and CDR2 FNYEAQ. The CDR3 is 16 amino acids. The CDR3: CASSIPSGAWADTQYF. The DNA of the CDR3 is TGTGCCAGCAGCATTCCCTCAGGGGCGTGGGCAGATACGCAGTATTTT.

The CDR3 nucleotides are TGTGCCAGCAGTTACGCGGGAGTGAGGCCCTACGAGCAGTACTTC. It encodes CASSYAGVRPYEQYF. The rearrangement links TRBV6-5 to TRBJ2-7; TRBD2 matches at 7 bases. Germline CDR1 is MNHEY and CDR2 is SVGAGI. This CDR3 is 15 amino acids long. The junction had 6 bases not matched to a gene; V was cut back by 2 bases and J by 2 bases.

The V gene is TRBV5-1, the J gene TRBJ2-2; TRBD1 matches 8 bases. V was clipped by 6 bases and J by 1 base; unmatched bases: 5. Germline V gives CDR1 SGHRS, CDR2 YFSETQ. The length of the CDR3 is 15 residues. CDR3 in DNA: TGCGCCAGCACCGAAGGGACAGGGAACACCGGGGAGCTGTTTTTT. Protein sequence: CASTEGTGNTGELFF.

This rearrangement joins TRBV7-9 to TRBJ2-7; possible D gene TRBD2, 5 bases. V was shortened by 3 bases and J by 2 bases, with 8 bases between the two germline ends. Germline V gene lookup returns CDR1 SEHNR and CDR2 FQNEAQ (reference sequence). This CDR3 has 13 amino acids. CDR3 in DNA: TGTGCCAGCAGCTTTGACGGGACCTACGAGCAGTACTTC. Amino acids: CASSFDGTYEQYF.

The CDR3 loop is CASSLARSGEQYV. CDR3 DNA sequence: TGTGCCAGCAGCTTAGCGAGGAGCGGCGAGCAGTACGTC. This sequence joins TRBV7-8 and TRBJ2-7; D may be TRBD2 (5 bases). The CDR3 is made up of 13 amino acids. Trimming left V 0 bases short and J 6 bases short, with 9 bases between. The germline V gene has CDR1 SGHVS and CDR2 FQNEAQ.